This is a list of T cell receptor beta chains from one sample in a study of blood T cell repertoires in COVID-19. The table came from immunoSEQ multiplex PCR; TCRdb's copy has only in-frame clones and leaves some out. This repertoire shows 150,000 to 200,000 clones, more than 85% found once; its top ten account for 7%. Sequencing was performed on peripheral blood. The receptors here all came from a woman older than 75 in a cohort sampled during active or convalescent COVID-19. Both conserved end residues are part of each CDR3. D genes are given only for firm matches. Clone size is stated in some rows and not others, as once, few, many or a class when expanded.

J gene,V gene,clone size,D gene,CDR3 DNA,CDR3 protein
TRBJ1-5,TRBV11-2,-,-,TGTGCCAGCAGCTTACGCGGGGGCCAGCCCCAGCATTTT,CASSLRGGQPQHF
TRBJ1-6,TRBV7-2,many,-,TGTGCCAGCAGCTTAGGCACAGATAATTCACCCCTCCACTTT,CASSLGTDNSPLHF
TRBJ2-3,TRBV5-6,-,TRBD2,TGTGCCAGCAGCTTGGGGCGGGGGGGAACCACAGATACGCAGTATTTT,CASSLGRGGTTDTQYF
TRBJ1-2,TRBV11-2,-,-,TGTGCCAGCAGCTTACGGAGTCTCGGCAGGATCGGGGATGGCTACACCTTC,CASSLRSLGRIGDGYTF
TRBJ2-2,TRBV10-2,-,-,TGCGGATCATTTGGGAGGAAACAACCGAAGAACACCGGGGAGCTGTTTTTT,CGSFGRKQPKNTGELFF
TRBJ2-2,TRBV9,few,TRBD2,TGTGCCAGCAGCGTAGTAGCGGGTGGTACCGGGGAGCTGTTTTTT,CASSVVAGGTGELFF
TRBJ1-5,TRBV28,-,-,TGTGCCAGCAGTTTCGGGGGGTACAATCAGCCCCAGCATTTT,CASSFGGYNQPQHF
TRBJ1-3,TRBV19,-,-,TGTGCCAGTAGTCCAGTTTACTCTGGAAACACCATATATTTT,CASSPVYSGNTIYF
TRBJ1-6,TRBV4-1,-,TRBD1,TGCGCCAGCAGCCAAACTCCCTTCCACAGGGGAGATTATAATTCACCCCTCCACTTT,CASSQTPFHRGDYNSPLHF
TRBJ1-1,TRBV4-1,-,-,TGCGCCAGCAGCGGCAGGCTGGGCGTCAATTTTGAAGCTTTCTTT,CASSGRLGVNFEAFF
TRBJ1-6,TRBV9,-,-,TGTGCCAGCAGCGTGGAGGGGAGCTCCTATAATTCACCCCTCCACTTT,CASSVEGSSYNSPLHF
TRBJ2-7,TRBV27,-,TRBD1,TGTGCCAGCAGTCAGTACACAGGGGAAGAGCAGTACTTC,CASSQYTGEEQYF
TRBJ2-2,TRBV5-1,-,TRBD2,TGCGCCAGCACCCATGAGGGCGGGAGCTACACCGGGGAGCTGTTTTTT,CASTHEGGSYTGELFF
TRBJ1-2,TRBV29-1,-,TRBD1,TGCAGCGTTGGACAACTGACAGGGACGGGCTACACCTTC,CSVGQLTGTGYTF
TRBJ2-5,TRBV18,few,TRBD2,TGTGCCAGCTCATCTGGACTAGCTAATGGAGAGACCCAGTACTTC,CASSSGLANGETQYF
TRBJ2-3,TRBV7-2,-,-,TGTGCCAGCAGCTGGGGGGTGGCAGATACGCAGTATTTT,CASSWGVADTQYF
TRBJ1-6,TRBV3-1/TRBV3-2,-,TRBD1,TGTGCCAGCAGCCATCTCGCCGGGACAGGGGGTTCACCCCTCCACTTT,CASSHLAGTGGSPLHF
TRBJ1-2,TRBV7-9,-,-,TGTGCCAGCAGCCGGACAGCCTCGGGAGGCTACACCTTC,CASSRTASGGYTF
TRBJ1-1,TRBV2,once,-,TGTGCCAGCACCACCACTTGGGTCCGCCAGGGGTCCCCGAACACTGAAGCTTTCTTT,CASTTTWVRQGSPNTEAFF
TRBJ2-3,TRBV6-1,-,-,TGTGCCAGCAGTGAAGGAGGGCCTAGCACAGATACGCAGTATTTT,CASSEGGPSTDTQYF
TRBJ2-7,TRBV11-3,once,TRBD1,TGTGCCAGCAGCCGAAGAGGGACAGAGATATACGAGCAGTACTTC,CASSRRGTEIYEQYF
TRBJ2-5,TRBV9,-,TRBD2,TGTGCCAGCAGCCGCCTCACTAGCGGAGAGACCCAGTACTTC,CASSRLTSGETQYF
TRBJ2-5,TRBV14,-,TRBD2,TGTGCCAGCAGCCAAGGGCCTAGCGGGAGAGGGAAGACCCAGTACTTC,CASSQGPSGRGKTQYF
TRBJ1-6,TRBV9,few,-,TGTGCCAGCAGCGTACAATCACTTAGTTCACCCCTCCACTTT,CASSVQSLSSPLHF
TRBJ1-1,TRBV5-4,-,-,TGTGCCAGCAGGTCGATTCAGGGGAACACTGAAGCTTTCTTT,CASRSIQGNTEAFF
TRBJ1-1,TRBV27,-,-,TGTGCCAGCAGTCCAGGGGCAGTTACGAGCACTGAAGCTTTCTTT,CASSPGAVTSTEAFF
TRBJ1-3,TRBV18,-,-,TGTGCCAGCCCCGATGTCGGGGGCTCTGGAAACACCATATATTTT,CASPDVGGSGNTIYF
TRBJ1-1,TRBV6-5,-,-,TGTGCCAGCATAGAGTGGACTGAAGCTTTCTTT,CASIEWTEAFF
TRBJ2-3,TRBV5-4,-,TRBD2,TGTGCCACTCATTCCGGGACTAGCGGGGGTAGTGCAGATACGCAGTATTTT,CATHSGTSGGSADTQYF
TRBJ2-3,TRBV9,-,TRBD2,TGTGCCAGCAGCGTAGGCGCGGGGGGCTCCACAGATACGCAGTATTTT,CASSVGAGGSTDTQYF
TRBJ2-1,TRBV7-9,-,-,TGTGCCAGCAGCCAACAATACAATGAGCAGTTCTTC,CASSQQYNEQFF
TRBJ1-5,TRBV5-8,-,-,TGTGCCAGCAGCTTGGAAGGTTTTGGGAGAAATCAGCCCCAGCATTTT,CASSLEGFGRNQPQHF
TRBJ1-5,TRBV12-3/TRBV12-4,-,-,TGTGCCAGCAGTTTTGTTAACATACCCCAGCATTTT,CASSFVNIPQHF
TRBJ2-5,TRBV28,-,-,TGTGCCTGCAGGGGGGCGGTAGCGGAGACCCAGTACTTC,CACRGAVAETQYF
TRBJ2-3,TRBV18,-,TRBD2,TGTGCCAGCTCACCGTCTTGGAGCGGGAGTAGGGATACGCAGTATTTT,CASSPSWSGSRDTQYF
TRBJ1-6,TRBV2,-,-,TGTGCCAGCAGTGAAAGTGCAGGGTGGTCACCCCTCCACTTT,CASSESAGWSPLHF
TRBJ1-2,TRBV5-4,-,-,TGTGCCAGCAGCCCCCCCGAAGGGGCTCTCGGTGGCTACACCTTC,CASSPPEGALGGYTF
TRBJ1-2,TRBV4-1,-,-,TGCGCCAGCAGCCCCTTTGCCGGCTATGGCTACACCTTC,CASSPFAGYGYTF
TRBJ2-1,TRBV9,few,TRBD2,TGTGCCAGCAGCGTACTAGCGGGTCTCAATGAGCAGTTCTTC,CASSVLAGLNEQFF
TRBJ1-4,TRBV28,-,-,TGTGCCAGCAGTCAACAGGGAACCAAAGAAAAACTGTTTTTT,CASSQQGTKEKLFF
TRBJ1-2,TRBV15,-,-,TGTGCCACCAGCAGAGATCGACTTACCACTAACTATGGCTACACCTTC,CATSRDRLTTNYGYTF